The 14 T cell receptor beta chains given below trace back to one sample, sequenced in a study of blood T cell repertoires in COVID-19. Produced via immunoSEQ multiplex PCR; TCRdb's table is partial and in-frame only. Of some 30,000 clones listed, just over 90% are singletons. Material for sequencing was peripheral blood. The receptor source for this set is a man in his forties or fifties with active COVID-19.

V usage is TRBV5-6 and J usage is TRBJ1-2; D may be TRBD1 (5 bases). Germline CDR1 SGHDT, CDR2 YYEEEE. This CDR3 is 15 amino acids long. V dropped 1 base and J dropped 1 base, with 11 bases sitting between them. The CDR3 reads CASSLPGGLNYGYTF. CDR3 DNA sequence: TGTGCCAGCAGCTTGCCCGGGGGTCTTAACTATGGCTACACCTTC.

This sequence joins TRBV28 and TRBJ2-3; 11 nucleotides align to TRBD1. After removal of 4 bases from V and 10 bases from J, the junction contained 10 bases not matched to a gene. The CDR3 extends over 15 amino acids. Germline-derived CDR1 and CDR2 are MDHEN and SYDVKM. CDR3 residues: CASSSRDRGNFAQYF. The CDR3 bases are TGTGCCAGCAGTTCCCGGGACAGGGGGAATTTTGCGCAGTATTTT.

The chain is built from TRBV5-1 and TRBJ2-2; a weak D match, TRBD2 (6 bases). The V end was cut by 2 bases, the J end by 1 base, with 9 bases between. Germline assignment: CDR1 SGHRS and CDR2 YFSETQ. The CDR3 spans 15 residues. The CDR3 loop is CASSFGGLNTGELFF. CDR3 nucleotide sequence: TGCGCCAGCAGCTTCGGGGGACTGAACACCGGGGAGCTGTTTTTT. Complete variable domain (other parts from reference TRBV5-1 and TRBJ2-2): KAGVTQTPRYLIKTRGQQVTLSCSPISGHRSVSWYQQTPGQGLQFLFEYFSETQRNKGNFPGRFSGRQFSNSRSEMNVSTLELGDSALYLCASSFGGLNTGELFFGEGSRLTVL.

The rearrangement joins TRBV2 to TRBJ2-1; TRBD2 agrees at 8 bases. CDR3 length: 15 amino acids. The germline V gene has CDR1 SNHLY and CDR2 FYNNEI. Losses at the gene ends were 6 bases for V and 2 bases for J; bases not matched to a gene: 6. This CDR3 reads CASRILAGTYNEQFF. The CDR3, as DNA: TGTGCCAGCAGGATCCTAGCGGGTACCTACAATGAGCAGTTCTTC.

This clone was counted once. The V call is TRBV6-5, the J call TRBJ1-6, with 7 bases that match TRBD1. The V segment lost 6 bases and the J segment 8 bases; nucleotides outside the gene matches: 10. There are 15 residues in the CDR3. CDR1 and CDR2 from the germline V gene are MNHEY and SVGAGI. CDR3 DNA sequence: TGTGCCAGCAGACGGGACAGAGATGGGGATTCACCCCTCCACTTT. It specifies CASRRDRDGDSPLHF.

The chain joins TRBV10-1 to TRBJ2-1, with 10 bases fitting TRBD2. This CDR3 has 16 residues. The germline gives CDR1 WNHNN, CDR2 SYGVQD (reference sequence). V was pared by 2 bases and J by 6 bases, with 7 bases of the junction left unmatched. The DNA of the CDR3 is TGCGCCAGCAGTGAGCTAGCGGGGGAGGGTTTCAATGAGCAGTTCTTC. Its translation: CASSELAGEGFNEQFF.

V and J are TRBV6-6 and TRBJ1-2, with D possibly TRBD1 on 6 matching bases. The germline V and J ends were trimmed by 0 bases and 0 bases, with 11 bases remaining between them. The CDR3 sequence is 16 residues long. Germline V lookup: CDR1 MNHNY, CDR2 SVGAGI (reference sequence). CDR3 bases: TGTGCCAGCAGTTACTCTGGACAGCCGCCTAACTATGGCTACACCTTC. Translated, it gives CASSYSGQPPNYGYTF.

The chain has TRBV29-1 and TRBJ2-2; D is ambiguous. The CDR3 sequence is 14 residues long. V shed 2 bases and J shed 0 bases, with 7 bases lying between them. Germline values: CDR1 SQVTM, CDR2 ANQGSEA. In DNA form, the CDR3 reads TGCAGCGTTGAAAGGCAGGCGAACACCGGGGAGCTGTTTTTT. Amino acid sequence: CSVERQANTGELFF.

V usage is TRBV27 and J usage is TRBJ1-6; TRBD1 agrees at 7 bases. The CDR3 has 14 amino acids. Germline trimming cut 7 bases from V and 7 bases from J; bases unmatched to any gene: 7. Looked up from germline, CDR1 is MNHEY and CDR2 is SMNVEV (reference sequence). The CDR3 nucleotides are TGTGCCAGCACCCCGGGACAGAAGAATTCACCCCTCCACTTT. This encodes CASTPGQKNSPLHF.

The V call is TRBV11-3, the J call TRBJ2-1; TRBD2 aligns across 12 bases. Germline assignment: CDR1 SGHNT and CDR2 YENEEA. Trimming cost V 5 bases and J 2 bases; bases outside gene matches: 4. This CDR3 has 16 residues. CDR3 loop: CASSPSGGAAYNEQFF. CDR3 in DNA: TGTGCCAGCAGCCCTAGCGGGGGGGCCGCCTACAATGAGCAGTTCTTC.

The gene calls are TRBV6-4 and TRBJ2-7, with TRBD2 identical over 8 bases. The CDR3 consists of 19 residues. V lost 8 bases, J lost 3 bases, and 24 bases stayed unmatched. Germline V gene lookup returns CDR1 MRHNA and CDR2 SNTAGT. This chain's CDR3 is CASHDPGTTSGPASYEQYF. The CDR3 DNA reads TGTGCCAGCCACGATCCGGGGACTACTAGCGGCCCCGCGAGCTACGAGCAGTACTTC.

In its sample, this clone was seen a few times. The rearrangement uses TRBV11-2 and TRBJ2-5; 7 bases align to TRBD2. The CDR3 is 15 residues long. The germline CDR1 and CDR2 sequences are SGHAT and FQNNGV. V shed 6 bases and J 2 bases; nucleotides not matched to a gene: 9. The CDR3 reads CASRRGVAGQETQYF. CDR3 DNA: TGTGCCAGCAGACGGGGGGTGGCAGGGCAAGAGACCCAGTACTTC.

CDR3 sequence (DNA): TGTGCCAGCGAGATGACGAGGCTTAACTATGGCTACACCTTC. Its protein is CASEMTRLNYGYTF. This chain uses TRBV6-5 with TRBJ1-2; no definite D call. Trimming removed 8 bases from V and 1 base from J, with 14 bases in between. The germline V gene has CDR1 MNHEY and CDR2 SVGAGI. CDR3 length equals 14 residues.

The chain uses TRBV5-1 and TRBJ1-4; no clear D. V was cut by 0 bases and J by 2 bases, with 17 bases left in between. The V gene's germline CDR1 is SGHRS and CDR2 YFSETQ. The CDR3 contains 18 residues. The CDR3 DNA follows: TGCGCCAGCAGCTTGGAAGTCAGGCGAGCTTTGACTAATGAAAAACTGTTTTTT. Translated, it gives CASSLEVRRALTNEKLFF.